What follows are 31 T cell receptor beta chains derived from one specimen sequenced in a study of post-analysis software for immune sequencing data. Broader study findings: Four or five TRBV segments (TRBV5-6, TRBV5-1 and TRBV20-1 among them) occurred more frequently in patients than in controls.

Their recognized antigens are unknown. Unique-molecular-identifier-tagged TCR beta cDNA libraries were used. TCRdb reprocessed the PCR reads with MiXCR, giving one entry per CDR3 protein. Among about 190,000 distinct CDR3 sequences listed, approximately 29% were seen once. Material for sequencing was blood. These receptors were taken from a girl under 18 with multiple sclerosis.

This clonotype was observed a handful of times. This chain links TRBV2 with TRBJ2-4, with D perhaps matching TRBD1 or TRBD2 (5 bases each). Germline V CDR1 and CDR2: SNHLY, FYNNEI. The CDR3 extends over 12 amino acids. The ends were cut back, 7 bases at V and 11 bases at J, with 15 bases in the middle. The CDR3 loop is CASIFMGEFQYF. In DNA, the CDR3 is TGTGCCAGCATTTTTATGGGGGAATTTCAGTACTTC. Full variable domain (missing parts from reference TRBV2 and TRBJ2-4): EPEVTQTPSHQVTQMGQEVILRCVPISNHLYFYWYRQILGQKVEFLVSFYNNEISEKSEIFDDQFSVERPDGSNFTLKIRSTKLEDSAMYFCASIFMGEFQYFGAGTRLSVL.

The V call is TRBV7-9, the J call TRBJ2-1; D perhaps matches TRBD2 (5 bases). V was cut by 1 base and J by 5 bases, with 21 bases left in between. The CDR3 spans 18 residues. CDR1 SEHNR and CDR2 FQNEAQ come from the germline V gene (reference sequence). The CDR3 coding sequence is TGTGCCAGCAGCTTAGGGCAGATATTCAAGGAGGAACACAATGAGCAGTTCTTC. This sequence encodes CASSLGQIFKEEHNEQFF.

The chain couples TRBV20-1 to TRBJ1-2; possible D gene TRBD1, 6 bases. The CDR3 covers 12 residues. Germline V gene data show CDR1 as DFQATT and CDR2 as SNEGSKA (reference sequence). V lost 3 bases, J lost 2 bases, and 7 bases lay in between. CDR3 sequence (DNA): TGCAGTGCTAGTACAGGGAACTATGGCTACACCTTC. Translated, it gives CSASTGNYGYTF.

In the case of this clonotype: This may be a read error: a much more frequent sequence differs by one nucleotide. J is TRBJ2-7 and V is TRBV29-1; 8 bases are a match to TRBD2. This CDR3 comprises 12 residues. Germline V gives CDR1 SQVTM, CDR2 ANQGSEA. CDR3: CGVGTRTYEQYF. CDR3 nucleotides: TGCGGCGTTGGGACTAGAACGTACGAGCAGTACTTC.

In the case of this clonotype: This may come from a read error, since a much larger clone is one base off. The V gene is TRBV7-2, the J gene TRBJ2-1; TRBD2 agrees at 9 bases. The germline V gene has CDR1 SGHTA and CDR2 FQGNSA. The length of the CDR3 is 17 residues. With 5 bases clipped from V and 2 bases from J, the junction kept 10 bases outside the gene matches. For the CDR3, the DNA is TGTGCCAGCAGCACAGGGACTAGCAGGGTCACCTACAATGAGCAGTTCTTC. Its translation: CASSTGTSRVTYNEQFF.

The genes are TRBV27 and TRBJ1-2; 7 nucleotides line up with TRBD1. The CDR3 extends over 18 amino acids. After removal of 5 bases from V and 4 bases from J, the junction contained 19 bases not matched to a gene. Germline V lookup: CDR1 MNHEY, CDR2 SMNVEV (reference sequence). CDR3 sequence reads: CASSALTGKAKNLYGYTF. CDR3 coding DNA: TGTGCCAGCAGTGCCCTGACAGGGAAGGCCAAAAATCTCTATGGCTACACCTTC.

The V gene is TRBV20-1, the J gene TRBJ2-7, with TRBD1 matching 10 bases. This CDR3 is built from 12 residues. Per the germline V gene, CDR1 is DFQATT and CDR2 is SNEGSKA (reference sequence). V shed 6 bases, J shed 12 bases, and the junction held 11 bases outside the gene matches. This CDR3 reads CSARTGGKVRYF. The CDR3 coding sequence is TGCAGTGCCCGGACAGGGGGAAAGGTGCGGTACTTC.

As concerns this clonotype: A much larger clonotype is one base distant, so this may be a read error. This chain connects TRBV7-6 to TRBJ2-1; D perhaps matches TRBD2 (7 bases). The CDR3 has 15 amino acids. The germline gives CDR1 SGHVS, CDR2 FNYEAQ. The V gene lost 3 bases and the J gene lost 11 bases, with 20 bases spanning the gap. The CDR3 DNA sequence: TGTGCCAGCAGCTTGGGTTTTAGGGGGGGCGGTAAGCAGTTCTTC. Its translation is CASSLGFRGGGKQFF.

This clonotype was recorded a few times. This chain uses TRBV2 with TRBJ1-3; TRBD1 agrees at 7 bases. The V gene end was trimmed by 6 bases and the J gene end by 3 bases; junction bases not matched to a gene: 8. This CDR3 is 15 amino acids long. The germline CDR1 and CDR2 sequences are SNHLY and FYNNEI. The CDR3 nucleotides read TGTGCCAGCAGGCTGACAGGGTCTGGTGGAAACACCATATATTTT. Residues: CASRLTGSGGNTIYF.

This clonotype was seen only a few times. The chain carries TRBV5-1 and TRBJ1-1; 7 bases match TRBD1. CDR3 length: 14 amino acids. The trim removed 4 bases at V and 6 bases at J, leaving 9 bases unmatched. Germline V gives CDR1 SGHRS, CDR2 YFSETQ. The CDR3 DNA sequence: TGCGCCAGCAGCAACGACAGGGCGGTAGCTGAAGCTTTCTTT. Its protein product is CASSNDRAVAEAFF. Looking up the rest from reference TRBV5-1 and TRBJ1-1 gives the full variable domain: KAGVTQTPRYLIKTRGQQVTLSCSPISGHRSVSWYQQTPGQGLQFLFEYFSETQRNKGNFPGRFSGRQFSNSRSEMNVSTLELGDSALYLCASSNDRAVAEAFFGQGTRLTVV.

The rearrangement uses TRBV20-1 and TRBJ2-7; D may correspond to TRBD1 or TRBD2 (5 bases each). Germline V CDR1 and CDR2: DFQATT, SNEGSKA (reference sequence). V was clipped by 3 bases and J by 10 bases, with 25 bases between them. The length of the CDR3 is 15 residues. The CDR3 DNA follows: TGCAGTGCTAGTCCGGGACGGGGCACCCAAGAGGCCCAGTACTTC. As protein: CSASPGRGTQEAQYF.

Remarks on this clonotype: One base away lies a much larger clone, so this may be a sequencing read error. The V gene is TRBV7-9, the J gene TRBJ2-1; no definite D call. This CDR3 spans 14 amino acids. The germline CDR1 and CDR2 sequences are SEHNR and FQNEAQ (reference sequence). CDR3 nucleotide sequence: TGTGCCAGCAGCTTAACCGGTTCCTACGATGAGCAGTTCTTC. Translation: CASSLTGSYDEQFF.

This clonotype has more than one count but fewer than ten. A much larger clone sits a single nucleotide away, making a read error possible. This chain joins TRBV5-1 and TRBJ2-3, with D perhaps TRBD2 (6 bases). In germline, CDR1 is SGHRS, CDR2 YFSETQ. With 3 bases removed from V and 0 bases from J, the gap between germline ends came to 8 bases. The CDR3 contains 14 residues. CDR3 loop: CASSWGTSTDTQYF. DNA of the CDR3: TGCGCCAGCAGCTGGGGGACTAGCACAGATACGCAGTATTTT.

The genes are TRBV3-1 and TRBJ2-1; the D gene could be TRBD1 or TRBD2 (5 bases each). V lost 1 base and J 6 bases, leaving 19 bases between the germline ends. This CDR3 contains 17 residues. Germline CDR1 reads LGHDT; CDR2 reads YNNKEL (reference sequence). CDR3 amino acids: CASSQAAGAALVNEQFF. The CDR3 DNA is TGTGCCAGCAGCCAAGCTGCCGGGGCAGCCCTGGTCAATGAGCAGTTCTTC.

The chain joins TRBV20-1 to TRBJ1-4; TRBD1 matches at 7 bases. Unmatched junction bases numbered 5, after V lost 0 bases and J lost 7 bases. Germline values: CDR1 DFQATT, CDR2 SNEGSKA (reference sequence). The CDR3 runs 14 residues. The CDR3 DNA reads TGCAGTGCTAGAGACAGACAGGGATTTGAAAAACTGTTTTTT. Its translation is CSARDRQGFEKLFF.

Remarks on this clonotype: This could be a read error, since a much larger clone is one nucleotide away. V gene TRBV2 combines with J gene TRBJ2-1, with a possible D match to TRBD2 (5 bases). The germline CDR1 and CDR2 sequences are SNHLY and FYNNEI. The CDR3 length is 15 residues. Trimming stripped 10 bases from V and 9 bases from J, with 25 bases between. DNA for the CDR3: TGTGCCAACAGCTCCGGGGTAGGCGTGGGTGGTGAGCAGTTCTTC. It yields the protein CANSSGVGVGGEQFF. The entire variable domain, with the rest obtained from reference TRBV2 and TRBJ2-1, is as follows: EPEVTQTPSHQVTQMGQEVILRCVPISNHLYFYWYRQILGQKVEFLVSFYNNEISEKSEIFDDQFSVERPDGSNFTLKIRSTKLEDSAMYFCANSSGVGVGGEQFFGPGTRLTVL.

V is TRBV28 and J is TRBJ1-5; 11 bases map to TRBD1. The junction had 6 bases not matched to a gene; V was cut back by 2 bases and J by 6 bases. The CDR3 has 16 residues. In germline, CDR1 is MDHEN, CDR2 SYDVKM. CDR3 sequence reads: CASSLQWTGGGQPQHF. The CDR3 DNA reads TGTGCCAGCAGTTTACAATGGACAGGGGGCGGTCAGCCCCAGCATTTT.

The V gene is TRBV19, the J gene TRBJ2-3, with D possibly TRBD1 on 5 matching bases. The CDR3 consists of 16 residues. V gave up 6 bases and J gave up 4 bases, with 20 bases separating them. Germline values: CDR1 LNHDA, CDR2 SQIVND (reference sequence). CDR3 DNA sequence: TGTGCCAGTAGAACCAGGTCCAGGACAACCGCAGATACGCAGTATTTT. Translation: CASRTRSRTTADTQYF.

The chain recombines TRBV28 with TRBJ2-7; possibly TRBD2 for D (6 bases). This CDR3 spans 17 amino acids. CDR1 is MDHEN, CDR2 SYDVKM, per germline. Trimming took off 5 bases at V and 3 bases at J, with 23 bases between the two ends. CDR3: CASSQIREPGLNYEQYF. The CDR3 DNA sequence: TGTGCCAGCAGTCAGATCAGGGAACCAGGACTAAACTACGAGCAGTACTTC. Based on the CDR3 plus reference TRBV28 and TRBJ2-7, the full variable domain is DVKVTQSSRYLVKRTGEKVFLECVQDMDHENMFWYRQDPGLGLRLIYFSYDVKMKEKGDIPEGYSVSREKKERFSLILESASTNQTSMYLCASSQIREPGLNYEQYFGPGTRLTVT.

This clonotype was observed at least ten times. The chain couples TRBV11-2 to TRBJ2-5, with a weak D call TRBD2 (6 bases). Germline V gene data show CDR1 as SGHAT and CDR2 as FQNNGV. V dropped 5 bases and J dropped 2 bases, with 12 bases sitting between them. This CDR3 spans 14 amino acids. CDR3 protein: CASSPPSVQETQYF. DNA of the CDR3: TGTGCCAGCAGCCCGCCTAGCGTACAAGAGACCCAGTACTTC.

This sequence joins TRBV7-3 and TRBJ1-2; 7 bases align to TRBD1. The trim removed 5 bases at V and 8 bases at J, leaving 11 bases unmatched. CDR1 is SGHTA, CDR2 FQGTGA, per germline. The CDR3 covers 14 residues. The CDR3 sequence: CASSPSRDSWGYTF. As DNA, the CDR3 is TGTGCCAGCAGCCCGTCCCGGGACAGTTGGGGCTACACCTTC.

The CDR3 coding sequence is TGTGCCAGCAGTTTGGGGACCCTAAAAGAGACCCAGTACTTC. Residues: CASSLGTLKETQYF. This chain links TRBV28 with TRBJ2-5; the D gene could be TRBD1 or TRBD2 (5 bases each). The ends were cut back, 3 bases at V and 3 bases at J, with 11 bases in the middle. The germline CDR1 and CDR2 sequences are MDHEN and SYDVKM. There are 14 residues in the CDR3.

This clonotype was picked up many times. The chain is built from TRBV5-1 and TRBJ2-5, with a tentative D call TRBD1 (6 bases). The CDR3 extends over 15 amino acids. Trimming took 3 bases from V and 3 from J, leaving 15 bases between them. Germline CDR1 and CDR2: SGHRS and YFSETQ. As DNA, the CDR3 is TGCGCCAGCAGCTACGAACGGACAGCTAAAGAGACCCAGTACTTC. Its translation: CASSYERTAKETQYF.

This clonotype was observed a single time. A read error may be the cause here, since a much bigger clone is one base away. V and J are TRBV7-7 and TRBJ2-5; possibly TRBD2 for D (6 bases). The CDR3 loop spans 14 amino acids. The V gene's germline CDR1 is SSHAT and CDR2 FNYEAQ (reference sequence). The CDR3 here is CASGLTAGRETQYF. The CDR3 coding sequence is TGTGCTAGCGGCTTAACGGCGGGAAGAGAGACCCAGTACTTC.

This clonotype was counted many times. The chain joins TRBV5-1 to TRBJ2-7; 9 bases align to TRBD1. The germline V gene encodes CDR1 SGHRS and CDR2 YFSETQ. V gave up 4 bases and J gave up 2 bases; unmatched junction bases: 4. CDR3 length: 14 residues. In nucleotides, the CDR3 is TGCGCCAGCAGCCCCGGGACAGGGCCCTACGAGCAGTACTTC. It yields the protein CASSPGTGPYEQYF.

The chain joins TRBV30 to TRBJ2-1, with TRBD2 identical over 9 bases. This CDR3 spans 14 amino acids. Germline V gives CDR1 GTSNPN, CDR2 SVGIG (reference sequence). Losses at the gene ends were 3 bases for V and 12 bases for J; bases not matched to a gene: 12. The CDR3 region has the DNA TGTGCCTGGAGAGAAGCGGGAGGCGGTGGGAGGCAGTTCTTC. Translated, it gives CAWREAGGGGRQFF. Supplemented by reference TRBV30 and TRBJ2-1, the full variable domain reads SQTIHQWPATLVQPVGSPLSLECTVEGTSNPNLYWYRQAAGRGLQLLFYSVGIGQISSEVPQNLSASRPQDRQFILSSKKLLLSDSGFYLCAWREAGGGGRQFFGPGTRLTVL.

The V call is TRBV28, the J call TRBJ1-1; D gene ambiguous. The CDR3 is made up of 13 amino acids. Trimming stripped 6 bases from V and 9 bases from J, with 17 bases between. From germline, CDR1 is MDHEN and CDR2 SYDVKM. CDR3 in amino acids: CASRVDLEPKAFF. The CDR3 DNA sequence: TGTGCCAGCAGGGTGGACCTCGAACCGAAAGCTTTCTTT.

This clonotype was counted at least ten times. CDR3 nucleotide sequence: TGCAGCGTTGAAGATCTGGGCGGGGGCACGGGGCACACCTTC. Translated, it gives CSVEDLGGGTGHTF. The genes are TRBV29-1 and TRBJ1-2; D might be TRBD1 (6 bases). The germline V gene has CDR1 SQVTM and CDR2 ANQGSEA. There are 14 residues in the CDR3. V gave up 0 bases and J gave up 12 bases, with 20 bases separating them.

The V and J genes are TRBV7-3 and TRBJ2-1; TRBD2 is a possible D gene (5 bases). The CDR3 totals 13 residues. The ends were cut back, 5 bases at V and 5 bases at J, with 10 bases in the middle. Looked up from germline, CDR1 is SGHTA and CDR2 is FQGTGA. CDR3 sequence: CASSLLVNNEQFF. The DNA for the CDR3 is TGTGCCAGCAGCCTACTAGTGAACAATGAGCAGTTCTTC.

In this sample, this clonotype turned up many times. The chain has TRBV29-1 and TRBJ2-3, with TRBD2 matching 16 bases. Trimming at V came to 7 bases and at J to 5 bases, leaving 9 bases not matched to a gene. Germline V gene lookup returns CDR1 SQVTM and CDR2 ANQGSEA. The CDR3 is 16 residues long. CDR3 loop: CSASKGLAGGLDTQYF. The DNA of the CDR3 is TGCAGCGCCTCGAAGGGACTAGCGGGGGGGCTAGATACGCAGTATTTT.

The chain is built from TRBV5-1 and TRBJ2-7; 15 bases match TRBD2. Germline V gives CDR1 SGHRS, CDR2 YFSETQ. This CDR3 is 16 amino acids long. V lost 3 bases to trimming and J lost 7 bases; unmatched junction nucleotides: 8. CDR3 amino acids: CASSSGGTSGRLEQYF. The CDR3 DNA is TGCGCCAGCAGCTCGGGGGGGACTAGCGGGAGGCTTGAGCAGTACTTC. The variable domain in full, with the rest retrieved from reference TRBV5-1 and TRBJ2-7, is KAGVTQTPRYLIKTRGQQVTLSCSPISGHRSVSWYQQTPGQGLQFLFEYFSETQRNKGNFPGRFSGRQFSNSRSEMNVSTLELGDSALYLCASSSGGTSGRLEQYFGPGTRLTVT.